This TCR beta chain was profiled in a study of cytomegalovirus exposure and HLA in healthy donors. Measured with immunoSEQ multiplex PCR; TCRdb has only the in-frame clones, and not every one. The profile covers over 200,000 clones, with over 75% appearing a single time and roughly 2% taken by the ten largest. Study observations and caveats: The study recorded 150 to 200 TCR beta chains that were cytomegalovirus-associated. Cytomegalovirus status was reportedly diagnosed by the classifier with high sensitivity and specificity. The majority of TCR sequences were rare, yet some public TCRs appeared in many donors.

Trimming took off 4 bases at V and 0 bases at J, with 6 bases between the two ends. Germline CDR1 WNHNN, CDR2 SYGVQD (reference sequence). This CDR3 region has 13 residues. Notes on this clone: Its matching antigen is unknown.

The source of this sequence is a woman younger than 30 in good health and CMV-seropositive. The chain recombines TRBV10-1 with TRBJ1-1, with D unresolved. Sample: PBMCs. DNA of the CDR3: TGCGCCAGCAGTGCCGTATTGAACACTGAAGCTTTCTTT. Its protein is CASSAVLNTEAFF.